The entry below gives a single TCR beta chain sequence along with its context. Its target is unknown. The data were taken from a study of vaccination and CD4 T cells after COVID-19. Study overall: Post-COVID samples had a sampling time that fell a median 101 days after diagnosis (range 35 to 161). The authors used overlapping spike peptides from SARS-CoV-2, HCoV-NL63, HCoV-OC43 and HCoV-229E to stimulate cells. Study-wide points: A nonsignificant median increase from 21 to 38 SARS-CoV-2-reactive clonotypes was observed.

Cultured CD4+ T cell DNA underwent sequencing with the Oncomine TCR Beta short-read assay. TCRdb reprocessed the PCR reads via MiXCR and lists one record per CDR3 protein. This table holds about 12,000 distinct CDR3 sequences, approximately 58% found once. Treatment described: approximately 9-day PBMC culture with coronavirus spike peptide pools or control peptides (ViraFEST assay). The V gene's germline CDR1 is SGHNT and CDR2 YYREEE (reference sequence). The CDR3 covers 14 residues. With 2 bases removed from V and 8 bases from J, the gap between germline ends came to 14 bases. Material: CD4+ T cells from blood, cultured in vitro, obtained before SARS-CoV-2 vaccination. J is TRBJ1-3 and V is TRBV5-4; TRBD1 is a possible D gene (5 bases). The clonotype comes from a human donor who had recovered from COVID-19. CDR3 nucleotides: TGTGCCAGCAGCTTAACCGGGACGACGGACACCATATATTTT. Translated: CASSLTGTTDTIYF.